The clone carrying this T cell receptor (beta chain) was detected only once. This sample is part of a study of OX40 agonist ivuxolimab in advanced cancers. Across the whole study: Prior anti-PD-1, anti-PD-L1 or anti-CTLA-4 therapy was allowed; about 39% had some.

There are 13 residues in the CDR3. Germline V lookup: CDR1 SGHTA, CDR2 FQGTGA. Between the trimmed V and J ends, which lost 3 bases and 5 bases, there was a span of 10 bases. Sequencing used immunoSEQ multiplex PCR; TCRdb keeps in-frame clones, though not all of them. The table lists about 19,000 clones, roughly 80% of them singletons. This TCR was recovered from an adult with an advanced solid tumor such as melanoma, head and neck, liver or kidney cancer. The sample in question was CD4+ or CD8+ T cells sorted from blood, obtained in a trial of the OX40 agonist ivuxolimab. V is TRBV7-3 and J is TRBJ2-5; D possibly corresponds to TRBD2 (5 bases). This CDR3 reads CASSFGVGETQYF. The CDR3 DNA sequence: TGTGCCAGCAGCTTCGGGGTTGGGGAGACCCAGTACTTC.